The 3 T cell receptor beta chains in this list originate from one sample, sequenced in a study of persistence of HIV-infected CD4 T cells. The immunoSEQ assay was version 4, run in survey mode. Using immunoSEQ multiplex PCR, the repertoire was profiled, and TCRdb retains in-frame clones only, with some absent. The sample yields roughly 48,000 clones, about 85% seen once. For these TCRs, the target antigens are not known. Nonspecific anti-CD3/anti-CD28 bead stimulation represents the broad CD4+ T cell repertoire. Sorting selected CD4+ T cells upregulating both CD40 ligand and CD69. Sequencing was performed on CD4+ T cells sorted from PBMCs after roughly 20-hour stimulation, taken from a patient who received antiretroviral therapy. The receptor source for this set is an adult woman with HIV who was CMV-seropositive.

V and J are TRBV5-1 and TRBJ2-2; 7 positions agree with TRBD1. The CDR3 is 16 residues long. With V trimmed by 4 bases and J by 2 bases, 8 bases remained unmatched. In germline, CDR1 is SGHRS, CDR2 YFSETQ. The CDR3 loop reads CASSLTGALNTGELFF. The DNA of the CDR3 is TGCGCCAGCAGCCTAACAGGGGCCCTCAACACCGGGGAGCTGTTTTTT.

Concerning this clone itself: The identical CDR3 is also encoded by other nucleotide sequences in the sample. V usage is TRBV18 and J usage is TRBJ2-1; D might be TRBD2 (5 bases). Germline CDR1 reads KGHSH; CDR2 reads LQKENI. V dropped 4 bases and J dropped 5 bases, with 9 bases sitting between them. This CDR3 contains 13 residues. CDR3 amino acids: CASSLGANNEQFF. The CDR3 nucleotides read TGTGCCAGCTCACTGGGAGCTAACAATGAGCAGTTCTTC.

The chain employs TRBV18 and TRBJ1-4; 10 bases are a match to TRBD1. In germline, CDR1 is KGHSH, CDR2 LQKENI. V was clipped by 3 bases and J by 3 bases; unmatched bases: 13. CDR3 length equals 19 residues. Written as DNA, the CDR3 is TGTGCCAGCTCACCTTCAAGTCCCCGGACAGGGGGGGCTAATGAAAAACTGTTTTTT. Its protein is CASSPSSPRTGGANEKLFF.